What follows describes a single T cell receptor (beta chain). Its cognate antigen is unknown. This sample stems from a study of T cell responses to AZD1222 COVID-19 vaccine. Findings and limits, study-wide: An increase in Spike-specific TCR breadth and depth was observed after two AZD1222 doses.

CDR3 length: 17 amino acids. The germline V gene encodes CDR1 MGHRA and CDR2 YSYEKL. Trimming removed 4 bases from V and 5 bases from J, with 23 bases in between. The assay was immunoSEQ multiplex PCR, and TCRdb's table has in-frame clones only and misses some. The table has about 120,000 clones, around 94% seen once; the top ten hold 2.5% to 3%. This specimen consisted of peripheral blood, obtained on day 0 of AZD1222 vaccination. The chain uses TRBV4-1 and TRBJ1-2; D remains unclear. The sequence came from an adult in good health. In DNA form, the CDR3 reads TGCGCCAGCAGCCTTCGGGATCCCCTTTCGCAACCATATGGCTACACCTTC. Translating gives CASSLRDPLSQPYGYTF.